A single T cell receptor beta chain is shown here with its context. Naive CD8 populations comprised CD45RO-negative cells positively selected for CCR7, excluding terminally differentiated effector memory CD45RA+ cells. V was clipped by 6 bases and J by 6 bases; unmatched bases: 10. The germline V gene has CDR1 MNHEY and CDR2 SMNVEV (reference sequence). The CDR3 sequence is 14 residues long. This record belongs to a study of shared clonotypes between healthy human individuals. The data were produced by immunoSEQ multiplex PCR, yet TCRdb's version contains in-frame clones alone and is incomplete. This table has around 2,000,000 clones, just under 95% appearing once.

This TCR was recovered from a man in his late teens or twenties in good health. Sequencing was carried out using naive CD8+ T cells sorted from blood. The J gene is TRBJ2-7, the V gene TRBV27, with 8 positions matching TRBD2. The CDR3 sequence: CASRGGGLVGEQYF. Written as DNA, the CDR3 is TGTGCCAGCAGAGGCGGGGGGTTGGTGGGCGAGCAGTACTTC.